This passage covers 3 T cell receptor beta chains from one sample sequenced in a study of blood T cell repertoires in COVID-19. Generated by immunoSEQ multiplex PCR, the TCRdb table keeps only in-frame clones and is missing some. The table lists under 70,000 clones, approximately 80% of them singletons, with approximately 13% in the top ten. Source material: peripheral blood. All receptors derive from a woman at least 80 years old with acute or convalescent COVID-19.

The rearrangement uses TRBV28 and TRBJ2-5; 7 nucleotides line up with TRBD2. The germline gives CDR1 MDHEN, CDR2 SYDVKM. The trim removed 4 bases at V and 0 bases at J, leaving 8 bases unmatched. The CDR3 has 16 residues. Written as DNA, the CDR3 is TGTGCCAGCAGTTCCCCCATTAGCGGGTACCAAGAGACCCAGTACTTC. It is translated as CASSSPISGYQETQYF.

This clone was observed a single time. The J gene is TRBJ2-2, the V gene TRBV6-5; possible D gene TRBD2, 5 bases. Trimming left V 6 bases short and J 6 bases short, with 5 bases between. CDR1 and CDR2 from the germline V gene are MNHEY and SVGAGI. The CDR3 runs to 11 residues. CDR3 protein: CASRRAGELFF. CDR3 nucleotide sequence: TGTGCCAGCAGGAGGGCCGGGGAGCTGTTTTTT.

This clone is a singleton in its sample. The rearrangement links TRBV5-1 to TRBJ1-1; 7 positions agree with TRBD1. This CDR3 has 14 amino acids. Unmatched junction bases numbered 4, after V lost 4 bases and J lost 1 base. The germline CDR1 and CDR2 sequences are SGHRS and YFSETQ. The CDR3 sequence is CASSQGGENTEAFF. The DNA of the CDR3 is TGCGCCAGCAGCCAAGGGGGCGAGAACACTGAAGCTTTCTTT.